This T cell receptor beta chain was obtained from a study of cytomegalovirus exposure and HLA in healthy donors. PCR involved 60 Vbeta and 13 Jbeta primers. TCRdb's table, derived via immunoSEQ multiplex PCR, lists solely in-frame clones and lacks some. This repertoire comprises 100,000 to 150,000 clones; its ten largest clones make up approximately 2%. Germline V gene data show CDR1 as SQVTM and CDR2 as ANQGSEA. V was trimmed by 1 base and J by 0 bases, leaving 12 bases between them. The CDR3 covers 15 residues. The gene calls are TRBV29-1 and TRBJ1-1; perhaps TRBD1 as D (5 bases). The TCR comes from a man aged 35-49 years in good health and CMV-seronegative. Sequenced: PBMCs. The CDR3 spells CSVEGRGGLNTEAFF. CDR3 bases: TGCAGCGTTGAAGGAAGGGGAGGGCTGAACACTGAAGCTTTCTTT.